What follows are 20 T cell receptor beta chains derived from one specimen sequenced in a study of graft-versus-host responses after intestinal transplantation. The table came from immunoSEQ multiplex PCR; TCRdb's copy has only in-frame clones and leaves some out. The sample shows about 14,000 clones, about 61% of them seen only once. Lymphocytes (intraepithelial and lamina propria) were released by processing the graft tissue. The specimen comprised ileum tissue, sampled 524 days after transplant. The source is a human patient who received an intestinal transplant, so some T cells may come from the graft donor.

This clone was seen just once. The rearrangement joins TRBV27 to TRBJ1-2, with D possibly being TRBD1 (6 bases). Trimming cost V 6 bases and J 5 bases, with 19 bases left between them. CDR3 length: 15 amino acids. Germline loops: CDR1 MNHEY, CDR2 SMNVEV (reference sequence). The chain's CDR3 is CASSQQGFPSYGYTF. In DNA form, the CDR3 reads TGTGCCAGCAGCCAACAGGGTTTTCCCTCGTATGGCTACACCTTC.

The table lists this clone with a few counts. V and J are TRBV10-3 and TRBJ1-6; weak D call: TRBD1 (6 bases). The CDR3 totals 15 residues. Germline CDR1 ENHRY, CDR2 SYGVKD. The ends were cut back, 0 bases at V and 9 bases at J, with 12 bases in the middle. CDR3 residues: CAISESQGPSSPLHF. In nucleotides, the CDR3 is TGTGCCATCAGTGAGTCACAGGGTCCCAGTTCACCCCTCCACTTT.

The sample holds a few counts of this clone. V and J are TRBV30 and TRBJ2-1; 10 bases agree with TRBD2. There are 16 residues in the CDR3. Germline loops: CDR1 GTSNPN, CDR2 SVGIG (reference sequence). The V and J ends lost 3 bases and 6 bases, in that order; junction bases with no gene match: 11. CDR3 loop: CAWRAGTSGASNEQFF. The CDR3 DNA follows: TGTGCCTGGAGAGCCGGTACTAGCGGGGCAAGCAATGAGCAGTTCTTC.

V usage is TRBV4-3 and J usage is TRBJ2-3, with TRBD2 matching 7 bases. CDR3 length equals 15 residues. CDR1 and CDR2 (germline): LGHNA, YSLEER. J was trimmed by 5 bases and V by 4 bases; bases with no gene match: 9. CDR3: CASSLTPSGGDTQYF. The DNA for the CDR3 is TGCGCCAGCAGCCTCACCCCGTCGGGGGGAGATACGCAGTATTTT.

This rearrangement joins TRBV9 to TRBJ2-2; TRBD2 matches 7 bases. Trimming removed 4 bases from V and 6 bases from J; junction bases left unmatched: 18. The CDR3 loop spans 18 amino acids. CDR1 and CDR2 (germline): SGDLS, YYNGEE. As DNA, the CDR3 is TGTGCCAGCAGCCCCCAAGGGCGGGGGAGCCCGGCGGCCGGGGAGCTGTTTTTT. Protein sequence: CASSPQGRGSPAAGELFF.

The DNA of the CDR3 is TGTGCCAGCAGCCTACGACCGAGTGGGCGCAACACCGGGGAGCTGTTTTTT. Amino acid sequence: CASSLRPSGRNTGELFF. The chain joins TRBV9 to TRBJ2-2; D gene unclear. This CDR3 region has 17 residues. Trimming removed 4 bases at V and 2 bases at J, with 18 bases between. Germline lookup yields CDR1 SGDLS and CDR2 YYNGEE.

The rearrangement uses TRBV6-1 and TRBJ2-7, with 8 bases that match TRBD1. CDR1 is MNHNS, CDR2 SASEGT, per germline. V was pared by 6 bases and J by 5 bases, with 3 bases of the junction left unmatched. CDR3 length: 12 amino acids. In DNA, the CDR3 is TGTGCCAGCAGCGACAGGGGCCACGAGCAGTACTTC. It translates to CASSDRGHEQYF.

The chain recombines TRBV5-1 with TRBJ2-3; tentative D call: TRBD2 (6 bases). Germline V gene lookup returns CDR1 SGHRS and CDR2 YFSETQ. CDR3 length: 13 residues. V dropped 3 bases and J dropped 1 base, with 6 bases sitting between them. The CDR3 reads CASSSSGTDTQYF. In nucleotides, the CDR3 is TGCGCCAGCAGCTCTAGCGGCACAGATACGCAGTATTTT.

This clone has a single count. The chain uses TRBV5-1 and TRBJ2-5; TRBD2 matches 12 bases. CDR1 is SGHRS and CDR2 is YFSETQ in the germline V gene. CDR3 length equals 15 residues. V lost 0 bases to trimming and J lost 11 bases; unmatched junction nucleotides: 8. CDR3 region: CASSLELAGGREQYF. CDR3 nucleotide sequence: TGCGCCAGCAGCTTGGAGCTAGCGGGGGGGCGGGAGCAGTACTTC.

The rearrangement uses TRBV30 and TRBJ2-7; a possible D gene is TRBD1 (5 bases). V lost 3 bases and J 2 bases, leaving 11 bases between the germline ends. Germline CDR1 reads GTSNPN; CDR2 reads SVGIG (reference sequence). The CDR3 runs to 13 residues. The CDR3 is CAWRQGAAYEQYF. The CDR3 DNA follows: TGTGCCTGGAGGCAGGGTGCGGCCTACGAGCAGTACTTC.

The genes are TRBV7-2 and TRBJ2-7, with 8 bases identical to TRBD2. Germline V gives CDR1 SGHTA, CDR2 FQGNSA. The CDR3 spans 16 residues. Germline trimming cut 5 bases from V and 1 base from J; bases unmatched to any gene: 10. CDR3 region: CASSAGRGGLSYEQYF. The CDR3 coding sequence is TGTGCCAGCAGCGCCGGGAGGGGGGGCCTATCCTACGAGCAGTACTTC.

In its sample, this clone was seen a few times. The missing conserved phenylalanine or tryptophan at the end of this CDR3 makes a read error likely. The chain couples TRBV6-6 to TRBJ1-1; D is unclear. V dropped 3 bases and J dropped 0 bases, with 5 bases sitting between them. CDR1 and CDR2 from the germline V gene are MNHNY and SVGAGI (reference sequence). The CDR3 is 13 residues long. The DNA for the CDR3 is TGTGCCAGCAGTTATCGGGTGAACACTGAAGCTTTCTCT. Its translation: CASSYRVNTEAFS.

V gene TRBV29-1 combines with J gene TRBJ2-7, with D tentatively TRBD1 (5 bases). CDR1 and CDR2 from the germline V gene are SQVTM and ANQGSEA. The V end was cut by 0 bases, the J end by 6 bases, with 9 bases between. This CDR3 spans 12 amino acids. DNA for the CDR3: TGCAGCGTTGAAGATTCAGGGATCGAGCAGTACTTC. Protein sequence: CSVEDSGIEQYF.

Only a few counts were recorded for this clone. The rearrangement uses TRBV6-1 and TRBJ1-1, with D perhaps TRBD1 (6 bases). V dropped 6 bases and J dropped 4 bases, with 15 bases sitting between them. The germline V gene has CDR1 MNHNS and CDR2 SASEGT. The CDR3 length is 14 residues. CDR3 nucleotide sequence: TGTGCCAGCAGCGCTAACAGGGTAGCCACTGAAGCTTTCTTT. Translation gives CASSANRVATEAFF.

By sample share, this clone is medium-sized. The rearrangement links TRBV4-1 to TRBJ1-2, with TRBD1 matching over 7 bases. The ends lost 0 bases at V and 4 bases at J; junction bases unmatched: 5. CDR1 is MGHRA and CDR2 is YSYEKL in the germline V gene. CDR3 length: 15 amino acids. The DNA of the CDR3 is TGCGCCAGCAGCCAAGACGGGACAGAGACCTATGGCTACACCTTC. Encoded protein: CASSQDGTETYGYTF.

This chain joins TRBV4-3 and TRBJ2-3, with 7 bases that match TRBD2. The CDR3 contains 19 residues. In germline, CDR1 is LGHNA, CDR2 YSLEER. Losses at the gene ends were 1 base for V and 3 bases for J; bases not matched to a gene: 16. This chain's CDR3 is CASSQGPRVASGLTDTQYF. Written as DNA, the CDR3 is TGCGCCAGCAGCCAAGGCCCCCGGGTGGCTAGCGGATTGACAGATACGCAGTATTTT.

Relative to its sample, this clone is medium-sized (0.01 to 0.1%). The gene calls are TRBV7-2 and TRBJ1-1; 7 bases agree with TRBD1. The CDR3 is 13 amino acids. The junction had 9 bases not matched to a gene; V was cut back by 5 bases and J by 9 bases. CDR1 is SGHTA and CDR2 is FQGNSA in the germline V gene. The chain's CDR3 is CASSLDRVVQAFF. In DNA form, the CDR3 reads TGTGCCAGCAGCCTTGACAGGGTAGTACAAGCTTTCTTT.

CDR3 in amino acids: CASSPARTLYEQYF. CDR3 DNA: TGCGCCAGCAGCCCCGCGCGGACACTCTACGAGCAGTACTTC. This chain links TRBV4-1 with TRBJ2-7; possible D gene TRBD1, 5 bases. Trimming pared 4 bases from V and 3 bases from J, leaving 13 bases between. Germline assignment: CDR1 MGHRA and CDR2 YSYEKL. CDR3 length: 14 amino acids.

The V call is TRBV7-2, the J call TRBJ1-2; D perhaps matches TRBD1 (6 bases). The CDR3 runs 15 residues. With 2 bases removed from V and 4 bases from J, the gap between germline ends came to 14 bases. CDR1 SGHTA and CDR2 FQGNSA come from the germline V gene. The CDR3 region is CASSLSGGGGYGYTF. The CDR3 nucleotides are TGTGCCAGCAGCTTAAGTGGCGGGGGCGGCTATGGCTACACCTTC. Filled out from reference TRBV7-2 and TRBJ1-2, the complete variable domain reads GAGVSQSPSNKVTEKGKDVELRCDPISGHTALYWYRQSLGQGLEFLIYFQGNSAPDKSGLPSDRFSAERTGGSVSTLTIQRTQQEDSAVYLCASSLSGGGGYGYTFGSGTRLTVV.

This clone was seen more than once but under ten times. The chain has TRBV2 and TRBJ2-3, with 9 bases that match TRBD2. Germline V lookup: CDR1 SNHLY, CDR2 FYNNEI. Unmatched junction bases numbered 1, after V lost 3 bases and J lost 3 bases. This CDR3 spans 14 amino acids. CDR3 loop: CASSEGLATDTQYF. CDR3 coding DNA: TGTGCCAGCAGTGAGGGACTAGCAACAGATACGCAGTATTTT.